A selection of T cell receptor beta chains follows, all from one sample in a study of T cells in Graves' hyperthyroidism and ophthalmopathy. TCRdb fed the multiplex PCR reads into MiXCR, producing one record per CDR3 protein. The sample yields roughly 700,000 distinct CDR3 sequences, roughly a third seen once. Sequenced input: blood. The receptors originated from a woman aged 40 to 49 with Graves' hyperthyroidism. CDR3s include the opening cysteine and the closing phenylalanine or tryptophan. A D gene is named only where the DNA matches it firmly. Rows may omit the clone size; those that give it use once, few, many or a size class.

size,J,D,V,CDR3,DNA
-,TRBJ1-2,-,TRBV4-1,CASSQDTRGGYTF,TGCGCCAGCAGCCAAGATACCAGGGGCGGCTACACCTTC
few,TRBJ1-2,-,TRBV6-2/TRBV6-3,CASSHPDLRFSYGYTF,TGTGCCAGCAGTCACCCAGACCTCAGGTTTTCCTATGGCTACACCTTC
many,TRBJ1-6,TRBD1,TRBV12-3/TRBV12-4,CASSRDRHNSPLHF,TGTGCCAGCAGTCGGGACAGACATAATTCACCCCTCCACTTT
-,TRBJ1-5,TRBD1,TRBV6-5,CASRVDRGGIGNQPQHF,TGTGCCAGCAGAGTAGACAGGGGTGGGATCGGCAATCAGCCCCAGCATTTT
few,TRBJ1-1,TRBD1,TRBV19,CASSMYQGVSTEAFF,TGTGCCAGTAGTATGTATCAGGGGGTTTCCACTGAAGCTTTCTTT
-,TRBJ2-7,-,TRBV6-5,CASSEWQGPYEQYF,TGTGCCAGCAGTGAATGGCAGGGGCCCTACGAGCAGTACTTC
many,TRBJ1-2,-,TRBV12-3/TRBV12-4,CASSYLGRTYGYTF,TGTGCCAGCAGTTATCTTGGCAGGACATATGGCTACACCTTC
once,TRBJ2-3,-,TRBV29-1,CSVAGYRDPDTQYF,TGCAGCGTTGCAGGGTATAGAGACCCAGATACGCAGTATTTT
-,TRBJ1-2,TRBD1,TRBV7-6,CASSPSPGGFDGYTF,TGTGCCAGCAGCCCCTCTCCAGGGGGCTTTGACGGCTACACCTTC
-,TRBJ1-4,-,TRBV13,CASIEGEGYEKLFF,TGTGCCAGCATCGAGGGCGAGGGCTACGAAAAACTGTTTTTT
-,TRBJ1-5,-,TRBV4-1,CASSRYRGRGNQPQHF,TGCGCCAGCAGCCGCTACCGCGGCAGGGGTAATCAGCCCCAGCATTTT
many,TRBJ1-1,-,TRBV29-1,CSVDKGGNTEAFF,TGCAGCGTTGATAAGGGAGGGAACACTGAAGCTTTCTTT
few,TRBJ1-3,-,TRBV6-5,CASTDGGAIYF,TGTGCCAGCACCGATGGGGGAGCCATATATTTT
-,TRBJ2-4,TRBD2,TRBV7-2,CASRKGGAGGVNIQYF,TGTGCCAGCAGAAAGGGGGGAGCGGGGGGCGTAAACATTCAGTACTTC
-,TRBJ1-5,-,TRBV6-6,CASSEGPTGQPQHF,TGTGCCAGCAGTGAGGGGCCGACTGGGCAGCCCCAGCATTTT
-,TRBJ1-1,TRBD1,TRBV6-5,CASIFRTGGRTEAFF,TGTGCCAGCATCTTCCGGACAGGGGGCCGTACTGAAGCTTTCTTT
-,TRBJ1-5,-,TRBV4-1,CASSQTQGNNQPQHF,TGCGCCAGCAGCCAAACTCAGGGGAACAATCAGCCCCAGCATTTT
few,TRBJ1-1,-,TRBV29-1,CSVTEAMNTEAFF,TGCAGCGTTACGGAGGCCATGAACACTGAAGCTTTCTTT
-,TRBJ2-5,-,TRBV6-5,CASSYGVWEAQYF,TGTGCCAGCAGTTACGGTGTGTGGGAGGCCCAGTACTTC
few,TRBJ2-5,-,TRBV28,CASSGHKKETQYF,TGTGCCAGCAGCGGACACAAAAAAGAGACCCAGTACTTC
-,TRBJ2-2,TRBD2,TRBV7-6,CASSNSRDAGGPGNTGELFF,TGTGCCAGCAGCAATAGTCGGGACGCGGGAGGGCCGGGAAACACCGGGGAGCTGTTTTTT
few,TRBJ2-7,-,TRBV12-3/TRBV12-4,CASSLLGRDITYEQYF,TGTGCCAGCAGTTTATTAGGCCGGGATATTACCTACGAGCAGTACTTC
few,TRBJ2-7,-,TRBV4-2,CASSQDGTRIGPGNEQYF,TGTGCCAGCAGCCAAGACGGTACTCGTATAGGGCCAGGGAACGAGCAGTACTTC
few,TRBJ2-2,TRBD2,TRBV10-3,CASSYYAGDTGELFF,TGTGCCAGCAGTTACTATGCGGGAGACACCGGGGAGCTGTTTTTT
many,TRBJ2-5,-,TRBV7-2,CASRLTTETQYF,TGTGCCAGCCGACTAACCACGGAGACCCAGTACTTC
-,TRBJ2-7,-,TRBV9,CASSQEGGTGGEQYF,TGTGCCAGCAGCCAAGAAGGAGGAACGGGCGGCGAGCAGTACTTC
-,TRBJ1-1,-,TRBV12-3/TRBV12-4,CASSFGGVEKAFF,TGTGCCAGCAGTTTTGGGGGAGTCGAGAAAGCTTTCTTT
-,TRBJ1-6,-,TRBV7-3,CASTVSPYNSPLHF,TGTGCCAGCACGGTGTCACCCTATAATTCACCCCTCCACTTT
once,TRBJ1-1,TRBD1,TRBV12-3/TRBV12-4,CASSEQGAQRAFF,TGTGCCAGCAGTGAACAGGGGGCGCAGAGAGCTTTCTTT
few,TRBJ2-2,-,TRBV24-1,CATSDPRRTNTGELFF,TGTGCCACCAGTGACCCTCGACGGACGAACACCGGGGAGCTGTTTTTT
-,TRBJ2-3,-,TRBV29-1,CSVEQALSDTQYF,TGCAGCGTTGAGCAAGCCCTCAGTGATACGCAGTATTTT
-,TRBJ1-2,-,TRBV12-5,CASGSGIRGLGYGYTF,TGTGCTAGTGGTTCGGGGATACGAGGGCTTGGCTATGGCTACACCTTC
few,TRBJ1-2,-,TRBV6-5,CASSYTGPGDYGYTF,TGTGCCAGCAGTTACACGGGCCCAGGGGACTATGGCTACACCTTC
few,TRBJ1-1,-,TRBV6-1,CASSYISDGRDEAFF,TGTGCCAGCAGTTACATCAGCGACGGACGGGATGAAGCTTTCTTT
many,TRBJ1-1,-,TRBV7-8,CASSSEGWGTEAFF,TGTGCCAGCAGCTCAGAGGGATGGGGGACTGAAGCTTTCTTT
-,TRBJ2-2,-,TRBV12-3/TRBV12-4,CASSLYSGNTGELFF,TGTGCCAGCAGTTTATACAGTGGGAACACCGGGGAGCTGTTTTTT
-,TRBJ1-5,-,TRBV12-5,CASGRDMTGQDQPQHF,TGTGCTAGTGGTCGGGACATGACAGGCCAGGATCAGCCCCAGCATTTT
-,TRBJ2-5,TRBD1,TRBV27,CASSRGQLKETQYF,TGTGCCAGCAGCCGGGGACAGTTAAAAGAGACCCAGTACTTC
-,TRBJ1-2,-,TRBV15,CATSRRDGGYTF,TGTGCCACCAGCAGACGGGATGGAGGCTACACCTTC
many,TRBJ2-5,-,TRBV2,CASMWGTQETQYF,TGTGCCAGCATGTGGGGGACTCAAGAGACCCAGTACTTC
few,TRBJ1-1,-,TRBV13,CASSLGPMNTEALF,TGTGCCAGCAGCTTGGGGCCAATGAACACTGAAGCTCTCTTT
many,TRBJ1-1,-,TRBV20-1,CSARPSLGEAFF,TGCAGTGCTAGACCATCCTTAGGTGAAGCTTTCTTT
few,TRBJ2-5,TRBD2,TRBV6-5,CASSYSGTSGTETQYF,TGTGCCAGCAGTTACTCAGGGACTAGCGGGACAGAGACCCAGTACTTC
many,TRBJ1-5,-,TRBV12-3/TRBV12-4,CASSRADQPQHF,TGTGCCAGCAGCAGGGCCGATCAGCCCCAGCATTTT
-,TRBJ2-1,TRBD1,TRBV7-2,CASSATTGTEYNEQFF,TGTGCCAGCAGCGCAACGACCGGGACAGAGTACAATGAGCAGTTCTTC
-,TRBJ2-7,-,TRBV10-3,CANSVSYEQYF,TGTGCCAACAGCGTCTCCTACGAGCAGTACTTC
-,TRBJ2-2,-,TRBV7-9,CASSQGAAGWTGELFF,TGTGCCAGCAGCCAAGGCGCCGCAGGGTGGACCGGGGAGCTGTTTTTT
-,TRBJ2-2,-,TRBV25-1,CASRPGVNTGELFF,TGTGCCAGCAGACCCGGGGTAAACACCGGGGAGCTGTTTTTT
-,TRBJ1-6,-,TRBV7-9,CASSPSERGGSPLHF,TGCGCCAGCAGCCCATCCGAACGGGGAGGTTCACCCCTCCACTTT